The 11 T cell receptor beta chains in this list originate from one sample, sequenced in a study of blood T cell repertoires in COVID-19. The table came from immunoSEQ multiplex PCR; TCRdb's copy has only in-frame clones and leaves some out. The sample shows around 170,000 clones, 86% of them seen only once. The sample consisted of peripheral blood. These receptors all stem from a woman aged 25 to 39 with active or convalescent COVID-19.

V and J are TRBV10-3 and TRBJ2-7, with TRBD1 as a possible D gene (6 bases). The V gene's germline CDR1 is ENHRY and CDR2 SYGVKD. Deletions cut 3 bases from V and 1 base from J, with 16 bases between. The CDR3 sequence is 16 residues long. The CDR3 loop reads CAISDEGAGVSYEQYF. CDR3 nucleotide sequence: TGTGCCATCAGTGACGAGGGTGCAGGGGTTTCCTACGAGCAGTACTTC.

This CDR3 is CASREGQRYSPLHF. The CDR3 DNA reads as TGTGCCAGCAGGGAGGGACAGAGATATTCACCCCTCCACTTT. The rearrangement uses TRBV6-5 and TRBJ1-6, with 7 bases lining up with TRBD1. The CDR3 sequence is 14 residues long. CDR1 is MNHEY, CDR2 SVGAGI, per germline. With 6 bases clipped from V and 8 bases from J, the junction kept 7 bases outside the gene matches.

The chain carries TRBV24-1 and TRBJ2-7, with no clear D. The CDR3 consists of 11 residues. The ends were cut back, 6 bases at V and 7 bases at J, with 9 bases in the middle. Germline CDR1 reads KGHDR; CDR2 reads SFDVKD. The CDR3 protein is CATSSVLEQYF. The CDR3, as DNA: TGTGCCACCAGTTCCGTCCTGGAGCAGTACTTC.

The CDR3 DNA follows: TGTGCCAGCAGCTTGGTGGGCAGCCTCCCTCATGGCTACACCTTC. As protein: CASSLVGSLPHGYTF. This chain uses TRBV7-2 with TRBJ1-2, with D hard to call. V shed 3 bases and J shed 6 bases, with 17 bases lying between them. The germline CDR1 and CDR2 sequences are SGHTA and FQGNSA. The CDR3 has 15 amino acids.

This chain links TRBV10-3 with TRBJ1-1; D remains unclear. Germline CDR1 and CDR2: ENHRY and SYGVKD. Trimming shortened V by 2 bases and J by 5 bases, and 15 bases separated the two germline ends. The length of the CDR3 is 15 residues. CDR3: CAISETTPPGTEAFF. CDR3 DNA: TGTGCCATCAGTGAGACGACACCCCCGGGGACTGAAGCTTTCTTT.

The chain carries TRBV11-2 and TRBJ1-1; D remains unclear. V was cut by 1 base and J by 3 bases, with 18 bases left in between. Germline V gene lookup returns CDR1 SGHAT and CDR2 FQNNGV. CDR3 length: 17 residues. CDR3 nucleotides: TGTGCCAGCAGCTTAGTTGTCGGTCAGGAGCGGGACACTGAAGCTTTCTTT. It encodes CASSLVVGQERDTEAFF. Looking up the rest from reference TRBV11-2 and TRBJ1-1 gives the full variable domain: EAGVAQSPRYKIIEKRQSVAFWCNPISGHATLYWYQQILGQGPKLLIQFQNNGVVDDSQLPKDRFSAERLKGVDSTLKIQPAKLEDSAVYLCASSLVVGQERDTEAFFGQGTRLTVV.

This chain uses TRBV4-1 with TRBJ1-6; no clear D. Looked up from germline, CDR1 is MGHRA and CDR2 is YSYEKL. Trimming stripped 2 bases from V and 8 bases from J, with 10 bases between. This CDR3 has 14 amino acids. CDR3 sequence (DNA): TGCGCCAGCAGCCAAATATCCGACTATTCACCCCTCCACTTT. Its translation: CASSQISDYSPLHF.

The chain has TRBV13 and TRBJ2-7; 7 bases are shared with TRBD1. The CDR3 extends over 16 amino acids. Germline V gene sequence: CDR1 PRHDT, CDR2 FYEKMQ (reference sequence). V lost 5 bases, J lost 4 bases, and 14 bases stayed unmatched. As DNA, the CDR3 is TGTGCCAGCAGCCCTAACGGGGACAGAGGAGGTTACGAGCAGTACTTC. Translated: CASSPNGDRGGYEQYF.

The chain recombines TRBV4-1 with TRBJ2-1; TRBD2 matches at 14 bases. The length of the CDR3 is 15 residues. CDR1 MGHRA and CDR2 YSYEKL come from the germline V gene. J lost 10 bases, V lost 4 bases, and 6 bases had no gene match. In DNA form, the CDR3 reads TGCGCCAGCAGCCCGGGACTAGCGGGAGTCGACGAGCAGTTCTTC. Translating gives CASSPGLAGVDEQFF.

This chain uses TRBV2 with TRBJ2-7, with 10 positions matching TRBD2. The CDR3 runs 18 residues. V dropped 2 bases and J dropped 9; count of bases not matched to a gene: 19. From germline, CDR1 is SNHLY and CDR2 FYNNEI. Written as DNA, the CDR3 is TGTGCCAGCAGTGAATGGGGGTCTACTAGCGGGGATAACCGACGGCAGTACTTC. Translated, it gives CASSEWGSTSGDNRRQYF.

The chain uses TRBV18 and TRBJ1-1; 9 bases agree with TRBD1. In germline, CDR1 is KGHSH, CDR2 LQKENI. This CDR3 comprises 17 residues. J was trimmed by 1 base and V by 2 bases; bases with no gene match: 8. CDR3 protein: CASSPSGTGKSNTEAFF. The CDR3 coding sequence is TGTGCCAGCTCACCATCCGGGACAGGGAAATCGAACACTGAAGCTTTCTTT.